The 21 T cell receptor beta chains in this list originate from one sample, sequenced in a study of early T cells in non-severe SARS-CoV-2 infection. One entry per CDR3 protein, called by TCRdb with MiXCR from the 5' RACE reads. The data show tens of thousands of distinct CDR3 sequences, around 5% seen once. Material: whole blood. The receptor source for this set is an adult who was a healthcare worker with PCR-confirmed SARS-CoV-2 infection or an uninfected control (not recorded which).

V usage is TRBV7-2 and J usage is TRBJ2-1; 10 bases agree with TRBD2. V trimming: 8 bases; J trimming: 2 bases; junction bases outside the gene matches: 9. Per the germline V gene, CDR1 is SGHTA and CDR2 is FQGNSA. The CDR3 runs 16 residues. In nucleotides, the CDR3 is TGTGCCAGCTTTCCCTCTAGCGGGAGCCCCTACAATGAGCAGTTCTTC. This codes for CASFPSSGSPYNEQFF. Combining the CDR3 with reference TRBV7-2 and TRBJ2-1 gives the whole variable domain GAGVSQSPSNKVTEKGKDVELRCDPISGHTALYWYRQSLGQGLEFLIYFQGNSAPDKSGLPSDRFSAERTGGSVSTLTIQRTQQEDSAVYLCASFPSSGSPYNEQFFGPGTRLTVL.

This clonotype came up many times. The chain employs TRBV4-3 and TRBJ1-1, with D possibly being TRBD1 (6 bases). V shed 1 base and J shed 6 bases, with 18 bases lying between them. CDR3 length: 16 residues. Germline V lookup: CDR1 LGHNA, CDR2 YSLEER. CDR3 nucleotides: TGCGCCAGCAGCCAAGTAGGCGGGGGGGCGGACCCTGAAGCTTTCTTT. Its protein is CASSQVGGGADPEAFF.

The sample holds a few counts of this clonotype. The chain joins TRBV11-2 to TRBJ1-1; D is unclear. Trimming removed 4 bases at V and 0 bases at J, with 15 bases between. Germline CDR1 reads SGHAT; CDR2 reads FQNNGV. This CDR3 has 16 amino acids. The CDR3 DNA sequence: TGTGCCAGCAGCTCCTCATCAACACTGATGAACACTGAAGCTTTCTTT. This codes for CASSSSSTLMNTEAFF.

This clonotype was detected many times. This rearrangement joins TRBV9 to TRBJ2-5; 10 nucleotides match TRBD2. J gave up 4 bases and V 4 bases, and 4 bases lay outside the gene matches. Germline V gene sequence: CDR1 SGDLS, CDR2 YYNGEE. The length of the CDR3 is 14 residues. Here the CDR3 DNA reads TGTGCCAGCAGCCTAGCGGGAGTATCAGAGACCCAGTACTTC. This translates into CASSLAGVSETQYF.

This CDR3 reads CAGGGTGANVLTF. The CDR3 DNA follows: TGTGCCGGAGGGGGAACTGGGGCCAACGTCCTGACTTTC. The chain employs TRBV5-4 and TRBJ2-6, with D perhaps being TRBD1 or TRBD2 (6 bases each). Germline-derived CDR1 and CDR2 are SGHNT and YYREEE (reference sequence). V was trimmed by 10 bases and J by 2 bases, leaving 10 bases between them. The CDR3 sequence is 13 residues long. Full variable domain (outside the CDR3, taken from reference TRBV5-4 and TRBJ2-6): ETGVTQSPTHLIKTRGQQVTLRCSSQSGHNTVSWYQQALGQGPQFIFQYYREEENGRGNFPPRFSGLQFPNYSSELNVNALELDDSALYLCAGGGTGANVLTFGAGSRLTVL.

Many counts were recorded for this clonotype. The CDR3 bases are TGTGCCAGTAGTCCAGGGCCTGGGGCCAACGTCCTGACTTTC. Translation: CASSPGPGANVLTF. V usage is TRBV19 and J usage is TRBJ2-6; TRBD1 might be the D (5 bases). V lost 5 bases and J 2 bases, leaving 7 bases between the germline ends. This CDR3 comprises 14 residues. Germline CDR1 is LNHDA and CDR2 is SQIVND (reference sequence).

This clonotype was found a few times. The chain is built from TRBV4-3 and TRBJ2-1; D is ambiguous. Germline CDR1 reads LGHNA; CDR2 reads YSLEER. The CDR3 is 15 amino acids. V lost 4 bases to trimming and J lost 2 bases, with 12 bases between them. The CDR3 DNA reads as TGCGCCAGCAGCCGAGAACTCAGCACCTACAATGAGCAGTTCTTC. Encoded protein: CASSRELSTYNEQFF.

A word on this clonotype: The junction differs from germline at one of its ends, possibly a read error. The chain has TRBV4-1 and TRBJ2-7; TRBD2 agrees at 11 bases. CDR3 length: 15 residues. Per germline, CDR1 MGHRA and CDR2 YSYEKL. The CDR3 DNA reads as TGCGCCAGCAGCCCCCGGACTAGCGGGTACTACAAGCAGTACTTC. Translating it yields CASSPRTSGYYKQYF.

This clonotype was counted ten times or more. V gene TRBV20-1 combines with J gene TRBJ1-2; TRBD1 might be the D (5 bases). Trimming took 2 bases from V and 1 from J, leaving 17 bases between them. The germline V gene encodes CDR1 DFQATT and CDR2 SNEGSKA (reference sequence). The CDR3 extends over 16 amino acids. In DNA form, the CDR3 reads TGCAGTGCTAGAACGGTTTTAAAGGGGTTTAACTATGGCTACACCTTC. Translated, it gives CSARTVLKGFNYGYTF.

This clonotype was detected many times. The chain uses TRBV10-3 and TRBJ2-7; 7 bases agree with TRBD2. Per germline, CDR1 ENHRY and CDR2 SYGVKD. The CDR3 extends over 16 amino acids. The V gene end was trimmed by 4 bases and the J gene end by 4 bases; junction bases not matched to a gene: 13. The CDR3 loop reads CAISAELAPNSYEQYF. CDR3 nucleotide sequence: TGTGCCATCAGTGCCGAACTAGCGCCGAACTCGTACGAGCAGTACTTC.

Many counts were recorded for this clonotype. CDR3 protein: CASSYYDRTSPHEQYF. The CDR3, as DNA: TGTGCCAGCAGTTATTATGACAGGACCTCCCCCCACGAGCAGTACTTC. The rearrangement links TRBV6-2 or TRBV6-3 to TRBJ2-7; D perhaps matches TRBD1 (6 bases). This CDR3 is 16 amino acids long. Per the germline V gene, CDR1 is MNHEY and CDR2 is SVGEGT. Deletions cut 3 bases from V and 5 bases from J, with 20 bases between.

Regarding this clonotype: Being one base from a much bigger clone, this may be a read error. This sequence joins TRBV7-2 and TRBJ2-1; possible D gene TRBD1, 5 bases. Trimming stripped 3 bases from V and 13 bases from J, with 16 bases between. Germline CDR1 is SGHTA and CDR2 is FQGNSA. The CDR3 consists of 13 residues. Here the CDR3 DNA reads TGTGCCAGCAGCTTCTACGACGACAGAGAACAGTTCTTC. Translation: CASSFYDDREQFF. Filled out from reference TRBV7-2 and TRBJ2-1, the complete variable domain reads GAGVSQSPSNKVTEKGKDVELRCDPISGHTALYWYRQSLGQGLEFLIYFQGNSAPDKSGLPSDRFSAERTGGSVSTLTIQRTQQEDSAVYLCASSFYDDREQFFGPGTRLTVL.

This clonotype was observed many times. The rearrangement uses TRBV28 and TRBJ2-1, with D perhaps TRBD2 (6 bases). This CDR3 is built from 16 residues. Germline CDR1 reads MDHEN; CDR2 reads SYDVKM. V was clipped by 3 bases and J by 2 bases, with 14 bases between them. The CDR3 reads CASSFARDSTYNEQFF. CDR3 bases: TGTGCCAGCAGTTTCGCCCGGGACTCTACCTACAATGAGCAGTTCTTC.

In its sample, this clonotype was seen many times. The chain uses TRBV12-5 and TRBJ1-1; a weak D match, TRBD1 (6 bases). This CDR3 region has 13 residues. V shed 6 bases and J shed 4 bases, with 12 bases lying between them. Per germline, CDR1 LGHNT and CDR2 FRNRAP. The CDR3 is CASGSRTATEAFF. CDR3 coding DNA: TGTGCTAGTGGGTCTAGGACAGCCACTGAAGCTTTCTTT. Full variable domain (missing parts from reference TRBV12-5 and TRBJ1-1): DARVTQTPRHKVTEMGQEVTMRCQPILGHNTVFWYRQTMMQGLELLAYFRNRAPLDDSGMPKDRFSAEMPDATLATLKIQPSEPRDSAVYFCASGSRTATEAFFGQGTRLTVV.

This clonotype has ten or more counts. The J gene is TRBJ2-7, the V gene TRBV6-1; no reliable D call. In germline, CDR1 is MNHNS, CDR2 SASEGT. The CDR3 is 15 residues long. Trimming removed 1 base from V and 0 bases from J, with 10 bases in between. The chain's CDR3 is CASSEVYGPSYEQYF. The CDR3 coding sequence is TGTGCCAGCAGTGAAGTGTACGGACCCTCCTACGAGCAGTACTTC.

This clonotype was counted many times. The J gene is TRBJ1-5, the V gene TRBV20-1; D is unresolved. Trimming took off 4 bases at V and 5 bases at J, with 15 bases between the two ends. Germline V CDR1 and CDR2: DFQATT, SNEGSKA (reference sequence). The CDR3 extends over 14 amino acids. CDR3 DNA: TGCAGTGCTAAGAAGGGTAATTTCGATCAGCCCCAGCATTTT. It translates to CSAKKGNFDQPQHF.

Comments on this clonotype: Since a much larger clone is just one base distant, this may be a read error. The chain links TRBV5-1 to TRBJ2-6, with D tentatively TRBD2 (7 bases). The germline gives CDR1 SGHRS, CDR2 YFSETQ. The CDR3 covers 16 residues. The chain's CDR3 is CASSPGGLSGPNVLTF. For the CDR3, the DNA is TGCGCCAGCAGCCCGGGGGGCCTCTCTGGGCCCAACGTCCTGACTTTC.

This clonotype has at least ten counts. This chain joins TRBV7-2 and TRBJ1-2; maybe TRBD1 (5 bases). V was shortened by 0 bases and J by 6 bases, with 8 bases between the two germline ends. Germline V gene lookup returns CDR1 SGHTA and CDR2 FQGNSA. The CDR3 loop spans 13 amino acids. This CDR3 is CASSLAREDGYTF. Here the CDR3 DNA reads TGTGCCAGCAGCTTAGCCAGGGAGGATGGCTACACCTTC.

This clonotype was recorded many times. This chain joins TRBV10-1 and TRBJ2-4, with 12 bases aligning to TRBD2. CDR1 is WNHNN, CDR2 SYGVQD, per germline (reference sequence). The junction had 2 bases not matched to a gene; V was cut back by 8 bases and J by 0 bases. The CDR3 has 15 amino acids. The CDR3 nucleotides are TGCGCCAGCTGGGGACTAGCGGGAGCCAAAAACATTCAGTACTTC. Translating gives CASWGLAGAKNIQYF.

This clonotype showed up just a few times. This chain connects TRBV18 to TRBJ2-7; TRBD1 matches at 7 bases. CDR3 length: 15 residues. CDR1 and CDR2 from the germline V gene are KGHSH and LQKENI. V lost 3 bases, J lost 3 bases, and 8 bases stayed unmatched. The CDR3 region is CASSPPGQYYYEQYF. CDR3 coding DNA: TGTGCCAGCTCACCCCCGGGACAGTACTACTACGAGCAGTACTTC.

This clonotype was recorded many times. This sequence joins TRBV19 and TRBJ2-2; the D is unclear. CDR1 is LNHDA, CDR2 SQIVND, per germline (reference sequence). The CDR3 covers 15 residues. The germline V and J ends were trimmed by 5 bases and 4 bases, with 14 bases remaining between them. The CDR3 nucleotides are TGTGCCAGTAGTGGAAGGGAAATTTCCACCGGGGAGCTGTTTTTT. Its translation: CASSGREISTGELFF.